This T cell receptor beta chain was captured by sequencing in a study of graft-versus-host responses after intestinal transplantation (dated by TCRdb to the early 2020s). Regarding the research as a whole: The transplants that recipients received were multivisceral, liver-intestinal, or isolated intestinal. Donor T cell macrochimerism was defined as a peak of at least 4% donor T cells among recipient peripheral blood mononuclear cells. Of the roughly 23 intestinal transplant recipients enrolled in the cohort, one of whom was a retransplant, 3 patients without pretransplant specimens were excluded. Bulk TCR-beta CDR3 sequencing was used to track graft-versus-host and host-versus-graft alloreactive T cell clones in the graft, circulation and bone marrow after intestinal transplantation. Instead of going to the commercial service, samples from a few later patients were sequenced in-house on an Illumina MiSeq and processed with MiXCR. Alloreactive clones were identified by sequencing pre-transplant mixed lymphocyte reaction products and comparing these products with unstimulated pre-transplant donor and recipient T cells. All recipients received anti-thymocyte globulin induction followed by maintenance tacrolimus and steroids for approximately 3 years. Beyond this particular receptor, the publication reports: GvH clones turned up in recipient bone marrow, with some appearing earlier in ileal mucosa or blood, a pattern consistent with an intestinal mucosal origin. Early after transplant, declines in HvG clones were associated with peak levels of circulating GvH clones. High GvH to HvG T cell clonal ratios were observed in the allografts of patients with donor T cell macrochimerism. The conclusions were limited by the relatively low number and heterogeneity of the intestinal transplant patients.

Dithiothreitol, EDTA incubations and collagenase D digestion were used to isolate intraepithelial and lamina propria lymphocytes from graft specimens. Bulk TCR-beta sequencing was performed on serial intestinal graft biopsy specimens collected as late as 600 days after transplant. Germline trimming amounts to 0 bases on V and 4 bases on J, with 7 as the count of junction bases outside the gene matches. The germline V gene specifies SGHRS as CDR1 and YFSETQ as CDR2. The CDR3 contains 17 residues, cysteine and phenylalanine counted. The sequence is cut down to CDR3 DNA, 51 bases in frame from base 1. Libraries were built with the immunoSEQ multiplex PCR assay. High-throughput TCR-beta CDR3 sequencing of genomic DNA from most patients was performed by Adaptive Biotechnologies. From the authors' description of their analysis: Adaptive's ImmunoSEQ software supplied the TCR sequencing data for 18 patients, while MiXCR and VDJtools were used to process three other patients. CDR3 nucleotide sequences shared between donor and recipient were removed because the origin of such sequences could not be assigned. Alloreactive clones required at least 2-fold expansion over unstimulated cells and minimum CFSE-low frequency of 0.002% (template counts) or 0.001% (read counts). Mappable clones were those detected in sequenced pre-transplant spleen, lymph node, or MLR CFSE-low populations of the donor or recipient. The cumulative frequency of alloreactive clones was calculated as a percentage of all sequences, weighted by copy number. Sourced from immuneACCESS, this table was stored by TCRdb with only in-frame sequences that have V and J called. A share of the clones is absent; for the studies checked, an unresolved V gene accounts for under half, and the remainder has no known explanation. The V and J calls and clone size come from that table; D and trimming were worked out from the DNA. The sample includes under 7,000 clones, with around 76% observed a single time. Less than 9% of the sample is in the top ten clones.

As to this clone: Its antigen has not been determined. Base-call qualities are not available, and no considerably larger clone is one nucleotide away.

The TCR originated in a human patient who received an intestinal transplant, so some T cells may come from the graft donor. Recombination linked TRBV5-1 to TRBJ2-6; the junction holds 7 bases that match TRBD1. This material consisted of ileum tissue, taken approximately 33 weeks after intestinal transplant. At the DNA level, the sequence is TGCGCCAGCAGCTTGGATCCAGGGGGTGCAGGGGCCAACGTCCTGACTTTC. Its translation is CASSLDPGGAGANVLTF.